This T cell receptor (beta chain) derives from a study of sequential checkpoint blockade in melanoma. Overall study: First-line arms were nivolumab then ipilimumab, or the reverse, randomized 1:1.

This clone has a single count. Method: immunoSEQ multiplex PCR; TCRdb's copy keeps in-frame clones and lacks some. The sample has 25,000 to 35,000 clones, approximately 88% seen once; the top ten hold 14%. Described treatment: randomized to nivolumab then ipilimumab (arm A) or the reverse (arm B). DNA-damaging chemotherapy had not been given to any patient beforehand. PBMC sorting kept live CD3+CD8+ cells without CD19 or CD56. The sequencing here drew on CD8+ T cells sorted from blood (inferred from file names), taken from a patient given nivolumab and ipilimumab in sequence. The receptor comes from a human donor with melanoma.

In DNA, the CDR3 is TGTGCCAGCAGTTACTCGGGGGGATCGGAGACCCAGTACTTC. Its translation: CASSYSGGSETQYF. The V and J genes are TRBV6-5 and TRBJ2-5; D perhaps matches TRBD2 (6 bases). Germline CDR1 is MNHEY and CDR2 is SVGAGI. CDR3 size: 14 residues. With 0 bases removed from V and 5 bases from J, the gap between germline ends came to 10 bases.